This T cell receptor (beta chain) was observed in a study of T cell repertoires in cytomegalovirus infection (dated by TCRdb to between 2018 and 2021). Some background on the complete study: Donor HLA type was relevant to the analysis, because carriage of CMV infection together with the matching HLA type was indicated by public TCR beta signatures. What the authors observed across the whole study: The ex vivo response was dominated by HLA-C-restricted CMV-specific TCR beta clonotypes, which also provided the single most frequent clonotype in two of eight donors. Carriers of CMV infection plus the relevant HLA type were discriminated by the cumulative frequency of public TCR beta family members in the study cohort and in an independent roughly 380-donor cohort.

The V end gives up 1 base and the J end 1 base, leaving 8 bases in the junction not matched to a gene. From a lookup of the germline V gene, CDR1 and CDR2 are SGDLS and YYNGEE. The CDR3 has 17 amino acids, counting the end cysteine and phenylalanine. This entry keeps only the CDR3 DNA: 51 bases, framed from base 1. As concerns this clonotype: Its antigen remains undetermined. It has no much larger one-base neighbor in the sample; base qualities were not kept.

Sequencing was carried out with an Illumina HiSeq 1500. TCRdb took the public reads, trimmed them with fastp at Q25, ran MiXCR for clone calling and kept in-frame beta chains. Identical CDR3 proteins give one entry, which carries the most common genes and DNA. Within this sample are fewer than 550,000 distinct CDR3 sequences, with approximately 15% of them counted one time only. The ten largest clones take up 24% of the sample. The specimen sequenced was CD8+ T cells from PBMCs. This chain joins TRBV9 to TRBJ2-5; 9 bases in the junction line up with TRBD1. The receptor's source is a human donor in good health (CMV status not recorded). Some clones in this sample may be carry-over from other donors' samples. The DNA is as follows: TGTGCCAGCAGCGTACTCGCCGGGACAGGGTCCCAAGAGACCCAGTACTTC. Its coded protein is CASSVLAGTGSQETQYF. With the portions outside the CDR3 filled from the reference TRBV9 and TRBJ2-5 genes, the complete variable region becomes DSGVTQTPKHLITATGQRVTLRCSPRSGDLSVYWYQQSLDQGLQFLIQYYNGEERAKGNILERFSAQQFPDLHSELNLSSLELGDSALYFCASSVLAGTGSQETQYFGPGTRLLVL.